One sample yielded the 15 T cell receptor beta chains listed below, sequenced in a study of blood T cell repertoires in COVID-19. Assay used: immunoSEQ multiplex PCR; TCRdb lists only in-frame clones, some missing. The sample consists of some 200,000 clones, 88% of them appearing once. Source material: peripheral blood. These receptors were obtained from a man between 70 and 80 years old with acute or convalescent COVID-19.

The chain joins TRBV5-4 to TRBJ1-2; 8 nucleotides match TRBD1. J gave up 4 bases and V 1 base, and 9 bases lay outside the gene matches. Looked up from germline, CDR1 is SGHNT and CDR2 is YYREEE (reference sequence). This CDR3 is 16 amino acids long. CDR3 nucleotide sequence: TGTGCCAGCAGCTTGTGGGAAGGACAGGGTGGCTATGGCTACACCTTC. Translating gives CASSLWEGQGGYGYTF.

The genes are TRBV28 and TRBJ1-6; TRBD1 agrees at 11 bases. The length of the CDR3 is 19 residues. Looked up from germline, CDR1 is MDHEN and CDR2 is SYDVKM. V gave up 8 bases and J gave up 3 bases; unmatched junction bases: 15. The CDR3 sequence: CASFSPGTGGLIYNSPLHF. The CDR3 coding sequence is TGTGCCAGCTTTAGCCCCGGGACAGGGGGTCTAATCTATAATTCACCCCTCCACTTT. The entire variable domain, with the rest obtained from reference TRBV28 and TRBJ1-6, is as follows: DVKVTQSSRYLVKRTGEKVFLECVQDMDHENMFWYRQDPGLGLRLIYFSYDVKMKEKGDIPEGYSVSREKKERFSLILESASTNQTSMYLCASFSPGTGGLIYNSPLHFGNGTRLTVT.

J is TRBJ2-7 and V is TRBV10-3; 8 bases are shared with TRBD2. From germline, CDR1 is ENHRY and CDR2 SYGVKD. The CDR3 sequence is 16 residues long. The ends lost 6 bases at V and 3 bases at J; junction bases unmatched: 13. The CDR3: CAISDPFLAGGYEQYF. Written as DNA, the CDR3 is TGTGCCATCAGCGACCCTTTTCTAGCGGGCGGCTACGAGCAGTACTTC.

The chain links TRBV14 to TRBJ2-3, with TRBD2 matching 7 bases. Germline loops: CDR1 SGHDN, CDR2 FVKESK. The CDR3 spans 13 residues. The V gene end was trimmed by 4 bases and the J gene end by 7 bases; junction bases not matched to a gene: 5. CDR3 DNA: TGTGCCAGCAGCCCCGGCGGGGGATATACGCAGTATTTT. This sequence encodes CASSPGGGYTQYF.

The CDR3 coding sequence is TGTGCCAGTAGGCGCGAAGACAAAAACATTCAGTACTTC. Translating gives CASRREDKNIQYF. This sequence joins TRBV19 and TRBJ2-4; D remains unclear. The CDR3 is made up of 13 amino acids. CDR1 is LNHDA, CDR2 SQIVND, per germline (reference sequence). V was trimmed by 6 bases and J by 3 bases, leaving 9 bases between them. The full variable domain, with the rest looked up from reference TRBV19 and TRBJ2-4, is DGGITQSPKYLFRKEGQNVTLSCEQNLNHDAMYWYRQDPGQGLRLIYYSQIVNDFQKGDIAEGYSVSREKKESFPLTVTSAQKNPTAFYLCASRREDKNIQYFGAGTRLSVL.

The chain combines TRBV6-5 with TRBJ2-3; 7 bases are a match to TRBD1. CDR3 length equals 14 residues. Germline-derived CDR1 and CDR2 are MNHEY and SVGAGI. J gave up 4 bases and V 6 bases, and 7 bases lay outside the gene matches. Written as DNA, the CDR3 is TGTGCCAGCAGAACAGGGGTGGGGGCAGATACGCAGTATTTT. It yields the protein CASRTGVGADTQYF.

The genes are TRBV19 and TRBJ2-7, with TRBD2 as a possible D gene (5 bases). This CDR3 has 12 amino acids. Between the trimmed V and J ends, which lost 10 bases and 5 bases, there was a span of 15 bases. The germline V gene encodes CDR1 LNHDA and CDR2 SQIVND (reference sequence). Written as DNA, the CDR3 is TGTGCCACCCAAGACTATAACGACGAGCAGTACTTC. Its protein is CATQDYNDEQYF.

This sequence joins TRBV5-5 and TRBJ2-7, with 8 positions matching TRBD1. CDR3 length: 16 residues. Trimming removed 3 bases from V and 0 bases from J; junction bases left unmatched: 8. Per germline, CDR1 SGHKS and CDR2 YYEKEE (reference sequence). The CDR3 nucleotides are TGTGCCAGCAGCTCCCGGGACAGGATTTCCTCCTACGAGCAGTACTTC. This codes for CASSSRDRISSYEQYF.

This clone was counted only a few times. The chain employs TRBV24-1 and TRBJ2-5, with a possible D match to TRBD1 (6 bases). The CDR3 totals 15 residues. The germline CDR1 and CDR2 sequences are KGHDR and SFDVKD. Deletions cut 2 bases from V and 4 bases from J, with 13 bases between. The CDR3 region is CATSDSRQDRETQYF. CDR3 sequence (DNA): TGTGCCACCAGTGATTCCAGACAGGACCGAGAGACCCAGTACTTC.

The chain carries TRBV6-5 and TRBJ2-2, with 7 nucleotides matching TRBD1. The CDR3 is made up of 15 amino acids. The germline V gene encodes CDR1 MNHEY and CDR2 SVGAGI. The V and J ends lost 5 bases and 0 bases, in that order; junction bases with no gene match: 3. The CDR3 nucleotides are TGTGCCAGCAGTACCGGGACAGCGAACACCGGGGAGCTGTTTTTT. Protein product: CASSTGTANTGELFF.

Of note for this clone: Other DNA sequences of this sample code for an identical CDR3. CDR3 region: CSVADSLNQPQHF. Written as DNA, the CDR3 is TGCAGCGTGGCCGACAGCCTAAATCAGCCCCAGCATTTT. The V call is TRBV29-1, the J call TRBJ1-5, with a possible D match to TRBD1 (5 bases). Germline-derived CDR1 and CDR2 are SQVTM and ANQGSEA. Trimming removed 6 bases from V and 4 bases from J, with 13 bases in between. This CDR3 comprises 13 residues.

This rearrangement joins TRBV27 to TRBJ1-5; 11 nucleotides line up with TRBD1. The V and J ends lost 5 bases and 2 bases, in that order; junction bases with no gene match: 11. The V gene's germline CDR1 is MNHEY and CDR2 SMNVEV (reference sequence). The CDR3 runs 18 residues. CDR3 DNA: TGTGCCAGCAGTCCTCGGGACAGGGGGGCTGATGGCAATCAGCCCCAGCATTTT. The encoded protein is CASSPRDRGADGNQPQHF.

This chain joins TRBV28 and TRBJ2-1; 9 nucleotides line up with TRBD2. The CDR3 covers 14 residues. Germline loops: CDR1 MDHEN, CDR2 SYDVKM. The junction had 9 bases not matched to a gene; V was cut back by 3 bases and J by 12 bases. The CDR3 spells CASSFTAAGGRQFF. CDR3 nucleotide sequence: TGTGCCAGCAGTTTTACAGCGGCGGGAGGGCGGCAGTTCTTC.

V usage is TRBV19 and J usage is TRBJ1-6, with 8 nucleotides matching TRBD1. Germline lookup yields CDR1 LNHDA and CDR2 SQIVND (reference sequence). The CDR3 totals 13 residues. J was trimmed by 9 bases and V by 8 bases; bases with no gene match: 6. The CDR3 coding sequence is TGTGCCAGTGGCGCCAGGGGGCTTTCACCCCTCCACTTT. This codes for CASGARGLSPLHF.

This rearrangement joins TRBV20-1 to TRBJ1-3; D uncertain. Trimming removed 3 bases from V and 0 bases from J, with 12 bases in between. CDR1 is DFQATT, CDR2 SNEGSKA, per germline (reference sequence). The CDR3 covers 15 residues. CDR3 nucleotides: TGCAGTGCTAGTCGCTATCGAAGCTCTGGAAACACCATATATTTT. Amino acid sequence: CSASRYRSSGNTIYF.